The 5 T cell receptor beta chains below come from one sample, sequenced in a study of blood T cell repertoires in COVID-19. Sequenced by immunoSEQ multiplex PCR; TCRdb stores in-frame clones only, minus some. The data contain roughly 250,000 clones, 81% of them singletons. Sequenced sample: peripheral blood. The receptors stem from a woman aged 55-69 years with active or convalescent COVID-19.

The J gene is TRBJ2-2, the V gene TRBV6-2 or TRBV6-3; 7 nucleotides match TRBD1. Germline V CDR1 and CDR2: MNHEY, SVGEGT. With 5 bases clipped from V and 1 base from J, the junction kept 7 bases outside the gene matches. This CDR3 is built from 16 residues. The CDR3 loop is CASSPLGQLNTGELFF. CDR3 sequence (DNA): TGTGCCAGCAGTCCCCTGGGACAGTTGAACACCGGGGAGCTGTTTTTT.

The rearrangement joins TRBV11-2 to TRBJ1-5, with D uncertain. The CDR3 totals 15 residues. Germline loops: CDR1 SGHAT, CDR2 FQNNGV. The germline V and J ends were trimmed by 1 base and 3 bases, with 10 bases remaining between them. The CDR3, as DNA: TGTGCCAGCAGCTTAGTATCGGGGTTCAATCAGCCCCAGCATTTT. Translating it yields CASSLVSGFNQPQHF.

The chain combines TRBV29-1 with TRBJ1-4; D is perhaps TRBD1 (6 bases). The germline V and J ends were trimmed by 4 bases and 7 bases, with 16 bases remaining between them. The CDR3 is 14 residues long. Germline V gene lookup returns CDR1 SQVTM and CDR2 ANQGSEA. Here the CDR3 reads CSVGAGVLGEKLFF. The CDR3 DNA sequence: TGCAGCGTTGGGGCAGGGGTTCTAGGTGAAAAACTGTTTTTT. Looking up the rest from reference TRBV29-1 and TRBJ1-4 gives the full variable domain: SAVISQKPSRDICQRGTSLTIQCQVDSQVTMMFWYRQQPGQSLTLIATANQGSEATYESGFVIDKFPISRPNLTFSTLTVSNMSPEDSSIYLCSVGAGVLGEKLFFGSGTQLSVL.

This clone was recorded a few times. The CDR3 DNA follows: TGTGCCATCGGGACAGCTGATCAGCCCCAGCATTTT. Its translation: CAIGTADQPQHF. The chain recombines TRBV10-3 with TRBJ1-5; 7 nucleotides line up with TRBD1. Germline assignment: CDR1 ENHRY and CDR2 SYGVKD. The CDR3 has 12 amino acids. V lost 8 bases to trimming and J lost 5 bases; unmatched junction nucleotides: 3.

A single count supports this clone. The genes are TRBV7-9 and TRBJ1-1, with D possibly matching TRBD1 (5 bases). Trimming removed 1 base at V and 7 bases at J, with 19 bases between. This CDR3 spans 16 amino acids. The germline V gene encodes CDR1 SEHNR and CDR2 FQNEAQ (reference sequence). Here the CDR3 DNA reads TGTGCCAGCAGCTTAGGGACAAGGACCCCGTGGGATGAAGCTTTCTTT. Protein sequence: CASSLGTRTPWDEAFF.